This T cell receptor (beta chain) was sequenced during a study of blood T cell repertoires in COVID-19 (dated by TCRdb to about 2020). For the study in its entirety: The collaborator samples originated in the United States, Italy and Spain and spanned the acute and convalescent phases of COVID-19. A de-identified subject ID, COVID-19 status, age in years and sex were almost always included in the sample metadata. Deeply sampled blood TCRbeta repertoires from subjects exposed to, actively infected with, or recovered from COVID-19 were included in the dataset. The samples were drawn from two sources: the first 160 participants of the ongoing ImmuneRACE study, and 1,254 subjects contributed by 6 global collaborators. The repertoires were released in a freely available public database intended as a resource for research on the immune response to SARS-CoV-2. Where HLA class I and class II types were available, the types were taken from metadata supplied by the sample provider, not from assay-based typing. The material from the prospective study consisted of cDNA or gDNA derived from T cells, B-cell-depleted T cells, or PBMCs.

Broader findings and caveats from the paper: Clinical and demographic metadata were provided uncurated, with the amount varying by source and participant.

The collaborating institutions used their own protocols to collect whole blood in K2EDTA tubes. For TCRbeta analysis, collaborator samples were shipped as frozen whole blood, as isolated PBMCs, or as DNA extracted from either sample type. TCRbeta CDR3 regions were amplified from genomic DNA by means of the immunoSEQ Assay, a bias-controlled multiplex PCR. As for how the authors treated the data: The number of nucleated cells in each sample was estimated by amplification of reference gene primers within the assay. Sequence reads were collapsed and filtered to measure the absolute abundance of every unique TCRbeta CDR3 rearrangement. For each sample, productive Simpson clonality was calculated as the square root of Simpson's diversity index over productive rearrangements. The clones in this table, taken by TCRdb from immuneACCESS, are in-frame only. Not every clone is retained; where verified, under half of the shortfall comes from an unresolved V gene, and the cause of the rest is unknown. D and trimming come from the DNA, and the V and J calls and clone size come from that table. The sample yields about 70,000 clones; about four fifths were counted once. 8% to 10% of the sample goes to the ten largest clones.

To note about this clone: The antigen this receptor binds is unknown. No per-base quality is available; no much larger clone lies one base away.

CDR1 and CDR2, per the germline V gene, are MGHRA and YSYEKL. Spanning cysteine to phenylalanine, the CDR3 consists of 13 amino acids. The retained sequence is limited to the CDR3, 39 bases, with the frame set at the first base. V drops 1 base and J drops 5 bases, leaving 8 bases in between. Sequencing input: peripheral blood. In this chain, TRBV4-1 is recombined with TRBJ1-2, with the D gene too uncertain to name. The clonotype comes from a woman aged 80 or older with acute or convalescent COVID-19. For the CDR3, the sequence is CASSQVRGYGYTF. The DNA reads as follows: TGCGCCAGCAGCCAAGTCCGGGGATATGGCTACACCTTC.